The T cell receptor beta chain under discussion was sequenced for a study of cytomegalovirus exposure and HLA in healthy donors. Findings of the study overall: Cytomegalovirus-associated status was assigned to some 180 TCR beta chains.

The method was immunoSEQ multiplex PCR; TCRdb's version includes in-frame clones alone and lacks a portion of them. The sample includes around 63,000 clones, 89% of them seen just once. Germline V gene lookup returns CDR1 SGHNT and CDR2 YENEEA. This CDR3 comprises 15 residues. V shed 6 bases and J 4 bases; nucleotides not matched to a gene: 9. Of note for this clone: Its antigen is currently unknown.

This chain uses TRBV11-3 with TRBJ2-5, with TRBD2 matching over 9 bases. Sequencing input: PBMCs. This sequence was found in a woman under 30 in good health and CMV-seronegative. CDR3 sequence reads: CASSFSGSFRETQYF. The CDR3 region has the DNA TGTGCCAGCAGTTTTAGCGGGAGTTTCCGAGAGACCCAGTACTTC.